This passage covers 2 T cell receptor beta chains from one sample sequenced in a study of control samples from healthy donors and cancer patients. Measured with immunoSEQ multiplex PCR; TCRdb has only the in-frame clones, and not every one. Among under 150,000 clones, 89% were seen once, and the ten largest hold 6.5% to 9.5%. Sequenced material: PBMCs. Source of these receptors: a man aged 45-65 years with head and neck cancer.

The gene calls are TRBV28 and TRBJ2-3; D tentatively fits TRBD1 or TRBD2 (5 bases each). Per the germline V gene, CDR1 is MDHEN and CDR2 is SYDVKM. There are 14 residues in the CDR3. Trimming shortened V by 6 bases and J by 2 bases, and 12 bases separated the two germline ends. CDR3 in amino acids: CASSRDGYTDTQYF. In nucleotides, the CDR3 is TGTGCCAGCAGCCGGGACGGATACACAGATACGCAGTATTTT.

The chain employs TRBV5-1 and TRBJ2-3; no clear D gene. The germline V gene has CDR1 SGHRS and CDR2 YFSETQ. V was pared by 0 bases and J by 4 bases, with 15 bases between. There are 16 residues in the CDR3. This CDR3 reads CASSLGPVGRADTQYF. Written as DNA, the CDR3 is TGCGCCAGCAGCTTGGGTCCAGTCGGGCGCGCAGATACGCAGTATTTT.